What follows are 29 T cell receptor beta chains derived from one specimen sequenced in a study of T cell responses to AZD1222 COVID-19 vaccine. Assay used: immunoSEQ multiplex PCR; TCRdb lists only in-frame clones, some missing. The table includes some 18,000 clones, roughly 81% detected once. Source: peripheral blood, taken 28 days after the second AZD1222 dose. The receptors were gathered from an adult who received the AZD1222 COVID-19 vaccine.

This chain connects TRBV4-3 to TRBJ2-3; possible D gene TRBD1, 5 bases. V lost 0 bases to trimming and J lost 4 bases, with 8 bases between them. The CDR3 has 14 residues. The germline CDR1 and CDR2 sequences are LGHNA and YSLEER. The CDR3 sequence: CASSQDWGPDTQYF. DNA for the CDR3: TGCGCCAGCAGCCAAGATTGGGGCCCAGATACGCAGTATTTT.

This sequence joins TRBV7-3 and TRBJ1-1; D call uncertain. From germline, CDR1 is SGHTA and CDR2 FQGTGA. CDR3 length equals 13 residues. V was shortened by 5 bases and J by 0 bases, with 7 bases between the two germline ends. The CDR3 DNA reads as TGTGCCAGCAGCCCCCAGCTGAACACTGAAGCTTTCTTT. Its protein product is CASSPQLNTEAFF.

This rearrangement joins TRBV6-5 to TRBJ2-7; D is possibly TRBD1 or TRBD2 (5 bases each). V lost 2 bases to trimming and J lost 6 bases, with 11 bases between them. The V gene's germline CDR1 is MNHEY and CDR2 SVGAGI. CDR3 length: 13 amino acids. DNA for the CDR3: TGTGCCAGCAGTTACAATTCGGGGACCGAGCAGTACTTC. Its translation is CASSYNSGTEQYF.

V and J are TRBV12-3 or TRBV12-4 and TRBJ2-7; D is unresolved. The CDR3 is 13 residues long. V shed 3 bases and J shed 4 bases, with 10 bases lying between them. The CDR3 region has the DNA TGTGCCAGCAGTTTGGGGTTTTGGTACGAGCAGTACTTC. The encoded protein is CASSLGFWYEQYF.

The V call is TRBV5-4, the J call TRBJ2-1; TRBD2 might be the D (6 bases). This CDR3 is 15 amino acids long. The germline V gene encodes CDR1 SGHNT and CDR2 YYREEE (reference sequence). Deletions cut 4 bases from V and 3 bases from J, with 14 bases between. The CDR3 bases are TGTGCCAGCAGCCCGGCGGGGACGGACTACAATGAGCAGTTCTTC. Protein product: CASSPAGTDYNEQFF.

The chain joins TRBV11-3 to TRBJ2-2, with 9 bases fitting TRBD2. The CDR3 extends over 20 amino acids. Trimming removed 1 base from V and 0 bases from J; junction bases left unmatched: 12. Looked up from germline, CDR1 is SGHNT and CDR2 is YENEEA. In DNA form, the CDR3 reads TGTGCCAGCAGCTTAGCCTTGGGAGCGGGAGGCCCCGCGAACACCGGGGAGCTGTTTTTT. Encoded protein: CASSLALGAGGPANTGELFF.

This clone was found once. The chain recombines TRBV6-5 with TRBJ2-7, with TRBD1 identical over 8 bases. This CDR3 has 14 amino acids. Germline V gene sequence: CDR1 MNHEY, CDR2 SVGAGI. The junction had 6 bases not matched to a gene; V was cut back by 5 bases and J by 3 bases. CDR3 residues: CASSRTGLSYEQYF. CDR3 DNA sequence: TGTGCCAGCAGTCGGACAGGGCTCAGCTACGAGCAGTACTTC.

In its sample, this clone was seen a few times. The rearrangement uses TRBV7-2 and TRBJ2-7; D may be TRBD2 (6 bases). This CDR3 comprises 14 residues. The germline CDR1 and CDR2 sequences are SGHTA and FQGNSA. With 3 bases removed from V and 2 bases from J, the gap between germline ends came to 11 bases. The DNA of the CDR3 is TGTGCCAGCAGCTTGACCGGGAGAACCTACGAGCAGTACTTC. It codes for CASSLTGRTYEQYF.

CDR3 nucleotide sequence: TGTGCCAGTAGTTTCCCCGAGAGAGGTAGCTCCTACAATGAGCAGTTCTTC. This codes for CASSFPERGSSYNEQFF. The rearrangement links TRBV19 to TRBJ2-1; D unclear. CDR3 length equals 17 residues. V dropped 5 bases and J dropped 0 bases, with 17 bases sitting between them. Germline V lookup: CDR1 LNHDA, CDR2 SQIVND (reference sequence).

V gene TRBV5-1 combines with J gene TRBJ2-2, with unresolved D. The germline V gene has CDR1 SGHRS and CDR2 YFSETQ. The V gene lost 0 bases and the J gene lost 8 bases, with 5 bases spanning the gap. The CDR3 has 12 residues. CDR3 sequence: CASSLDAGELFF. CDR3 sequence (DNA): TGCGCCAGCAGCTTGGACGCAGGGGAGCTGTTTTTT.

The genes are TRBV7-8 and TRBJ2-4; D call uncertain. V dropped 5 bases and J dropped 8 bases, with 16 bases sitting between them. The CDR3 is 14 residues long. CDR1 is SGHVS and CDR2 is FQNEAQ in the germline V gene. The CDR3, as DNA: TGTGCCAGCAGCCGCTACACGGGTCGAGACATTCAGTACTTC. Translating gives CASSRYTGRDIQYF.

The chain is built from TRBV27 and TRBJ2-5; perhaps TRBD2 as D (5 bases). V lost 6 bases to trimming and J lost 0 bases, with 11 bases between them. Looked up from germline, CDR1 is MNHEY and CDR2 is SMNVEV (reference sequence). The length of the CDR3 is 14 residues. The CDR3 spells CASRSTRNQETQYF. CDR3 sequence (DNA): TGTGCCAGCAGATCCACTAGAAACCAAGAGACCCAGTACTTC.

V is TRBV27 and J is TRBJ1-5; no clear D gene. The CDR3 has 13 amino acids. Germline CDR1 MNHEY, CDR2 SMNVEV (reference sequence). Trimming took off 8 bases at V and 6 bases at J, with 14 bases between the two ends. The CDR3 bases are TGTGCCAGCCCTATACGGATGGGTCAGCCCCAGCATTTT. The encoded protein is CASPIRMGQPQHF.

The rearrangement joins TRBV6-5 to TRBJ2-7, with 9 bases fitting TRBD2. Trimming at V came to 2 bases and at J to 9 bases, leaving 14 bases not matched to a gene. This CDR3 region has 16 residues. Germline V gives CDR1 MNHEY, CDR2 SVGAGI. The CDR3 reads CASSYAAQRGALGQYF. In DNA form, the CDR3 reads TGTGCCAGCAGTTACGCGGCCCAGCGGGGGGCCCTCGGGCAGTACTTC.

The chain joins TRBV3-1 (or the pseudogene TRBV3-2) to TRBJ1-1, with D hard to call. This CDR3 has 15 residues. Germline V CDR1 and CDR2: LGHDT, YNNKEL (reference sequence). Trimming removed 0 bases at V and 4 bases at J, with 12 bases between. CDR3 residues: CASSQDFAAGTEAFF. The CDR3 DNA reads TGTGCCAGCAGCCAAGACTTCGCGGCCGGCACTGAAGCTTTCTTT.

The rearrangement joins TRBV7-2 to TRBJ2-4; D remains unclear. Germline V gene data show CDR1 as SGHTA and CDR2 as FQGNSA. The V end was cut by 1 base, the J end by 0 bases, with 13 bases between. The CDR3 has 17 residues. CDR3 amino acids: CASSLVAVPLAKNIQYF. The CDR3 nucleotides read TGTGCCAGCAGCTTAGTCGCGGTGCCTCTAGCCAAAAACATTCAGTACTTC.

The gene calls are TRBV14 and TRBJ2-5, with D perhaps matching TRBD1 (6 bases). Germline V gene lookup returns CDR1 SGHDN and CDR2 FVKESK. The CDR3 is made up of 15 amino acids. The V and J ends lost 1 base and 5 bases respectively, with 14 bases between them. The CDR3 sequence: CASSQGFTGWETQYF. Here the CDR3 DNA reads TGTGCCAGCAGCCAAGGATTTACAGGGTGGGAGACCCAGTACTTC.

V and J are TRBV19 and TRBJ1-1, with 7 bases aligning to TRBD1. CDR3 length: 13 amino acids. Germline assignment: CDR1 LNHDA and CDR2 SQIVND (reference sequence). V was clipped by 7 bases and J by 5 bases; unmatched bases: 7. The CDR3 reads CASNNRDSTEAFF. The CDR3 DNA sequence: TGTGCCAGTAATAATCGGGACAGTACTGAAGCTTTCTTT.

V gene TRBV5-4 combines with J gene TRBJ2-1; D might be TRBD2 (5 bases). CDR1 is SGHNT, CDR2 YYREEE, per germline (reference sequence). The ends were cut back, 7 bases at V and 9 bases at J, with 32 bases in the middle. The CDR3 sequence is 18 residues long. Here the CDR3 DNA reads TGTGCCAGCTATCCCACAGCCCAACTAGAGGTCCGATTAGGTGAGCAGTTCTTC. Translated, it gives CASYPTAQLEVRLGEQFF.

CDR3 in amino acids: CASSLALRRISRNEQYF. The CDR3 nucleotides read TGTGCCAGCAGCTTGGCTCTTCGAAGGATCTCCAGAAACGAGCAGTACTTC. The chain uses TRBV5-6 and TRBJ2-7; D not certain. In germline, CDR1 is SGHDT, CDR2 YYEEEE. The V end was cut by 0 bases, the J end by 5 bases, with 21 bases between. CDR3 length equals 17 residues.

The chain recombines TRBV4-2 with TRBJ1-1; no clear D. The CDR3 is 14 amino acids. The germline CDR1 and CDR2 sequences are LGHNA and YNFKEQ. Trimming left V 4 bases short and J 4 bases short, with 13 bases between. The DNA of the CDR3 is TGTGCCAGCAGCCCCGAGGGCCCGGGCACTGAAGCTTTCTTT. It encodes CASSPEGPGTEAFF.

Within the sample, this clone is medium-sized (0.01 to 0.1%). The chain carries TRBV9 and TRBJ2-2; 7 bases agree with TRBD1. Germline lookup yields CDR1 SGDLS and CDR2 YYNGEE. The CDR3 totals 17 residues. With V trimmed by 1 base and J by 0 bases, 6 bases remained unmatched. As DNA, the CDR3 is TGTGCCAGCAGCGTACGAAGAGACAGGGCGAACACCGGGGAGCTGTTTTTT. This codes for CASSVRRDRANTGELFF.

The chain carries TRBV4-3 and TRBJ1-2; perhaps TRBD1 as D (6 bases). Germline CDR1 is LGHNA and CDR2 is YSLEER. The CDR3 consists of 16 residues. V dropped 5 bases and J dropped 2 bases, with 18 bases sitting between them. As DNA, the CDR3 is TGCGCCAGCAGCAGAGGGGCGATTGGACAGAACTATGGCTACACCTTC. Protein sequence: CASSRGAIGQNYGYTF.

This sequence joins TRBV2 and TRBJ1-5, with D possibly being TRBD1 (5 bases). The CDR3 covers 13 residues. V was trimmed by 6 bases and J by 7 bases, leaving 13 bases between them. The germline gives CDR1 SNHLY, CDR2 FYNNEI. The CDR3 here is CASRGEMVQPQHF. The CDR3, as DNA: TGTGCCAGCAGGGGGGAGATGGTGCAGCCCCAGCATTTT.

The chain joins TRBV29-1 to TRBJ2-2; D is perhaps TRBD1 or TRBD2 (5 bases each). CDR1 SQVTM and CDR2 ANQGSEA come from the germline V gene. The ends were cut back, 6 bases at V and 6 bases at J, with 14 bases in the middle. The CDR3 spans 13 residues. The CDR3: CSVDTRRSGELFF. CDR3 bases: TGCAGCGTGGACACCCGGAGGTCCGGGGAGCTGTTTTTT.

The rearrangement joins TRBV6-5 to TRBJ1-1; possibly TRBD1 for D (6 bases). Per germline, CDR1 MNHEY and CDR2 SVGAGI. V lost 0 bases to trimming and J lost 8 bases, with 13 bases between them. The CDR3 totals 14 residues. The CDR3, as DNA: TGTGCCAGCAGTTACTCGACGGGACATTTCGAAGCTTTCTTT. Protein: CASSYSTGHFEAFF.

This clone was seen only a few times. CDR3 sequence: CASSPGKGVVTLRSGYTF. DNA of the CDR3: TGTGCCAGCTCACCGGGGAAAGGGGTGGTCACACTCCGATCCGGCTACACCTTC. The gene calls are TRBV18 and TRBJ1-2, with D possibly matching TRBD1 (5 bases). Trimming left V 3 bases short and J 8 bases short, with 28 bases between. Germline-derived CDR1 and CDR2 are KGHSH and LQKENI. The CDR3 covers 18 residues.

This rearrangement joins TRBV15 to TRBJ1-6; unclear D gene. Trimming removed 0 bases from V and 2 bases from J, with 23 bases in between. The CDR3 is made up of 21 amino acids. Per germline, CDR1 LNHNV and CDR2 YYDKDF (reference sequence). This chain's CDR3 is CATSRDYRAASPATYNSPLHF. As DNA, the CDR3 is TGTGCCACCAGCAGAGATTACCGGGCAGCTTCCCCAGCCACCTATAATTCACCCCTCCACTTT.

V and J are TRBV7-9 and TRBJ2-2; a weak D match, TRBD2 (5 bases). Trimming took off 5 bases at V and 0 bases at J, with 16 bases between the two ends. This CDR3 comprises 17 residues. Germline CDR1 is SEHNR and CDR2 is FQNEAQ (reference sequence). CDR3 nucleotides: TGTGCCAGCAGCCGTCGTGTCGGGGATACGAACACCGGGGAGCTGTTTTTT. Residues: CASSRRVGDTNTGELFF.